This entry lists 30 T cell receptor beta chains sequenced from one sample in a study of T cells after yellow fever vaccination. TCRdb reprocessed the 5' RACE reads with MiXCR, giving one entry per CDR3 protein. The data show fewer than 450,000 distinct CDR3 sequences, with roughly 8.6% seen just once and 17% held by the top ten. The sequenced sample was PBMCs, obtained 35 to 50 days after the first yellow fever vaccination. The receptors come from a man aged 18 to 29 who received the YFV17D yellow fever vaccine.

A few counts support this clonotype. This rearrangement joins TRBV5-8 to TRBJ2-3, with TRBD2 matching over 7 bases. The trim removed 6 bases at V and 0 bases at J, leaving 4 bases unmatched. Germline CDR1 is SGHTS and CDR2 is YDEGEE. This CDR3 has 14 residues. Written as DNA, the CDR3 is TGTGCCAGCATGTCCGGGGGGAGCACAGATACGCAGTATTTT. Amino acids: CASMSGGSTDTQYF. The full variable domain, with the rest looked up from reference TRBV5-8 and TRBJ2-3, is EAGVTQSPTHLIKTRGQQATLRCSPISGHTSVYWYQQALGLGLQFLLWYDEGEERNRGNFPPRFSGRQFPNYSSELNVNALELEDSALYLCASMSGGSTDTQYFGPGTRLTVL.

For the CDR3, the DNA is TGTGCCAGCTCACCACTTGGGACAGGGGTCTACGAGCAGTACTTC. Its translation is CASSPLGTGVYEQYF. The V and J genes are TRBV18 and TRBJ2-7; 10 nucleotides align to TRBD1. Trimming took 1 base from V and 3 from J; bases not matched to a gene: 3. The germline V gene has CDR1 KGHSH and CDR2 LQKENI. The CDR3 has 15 residues.

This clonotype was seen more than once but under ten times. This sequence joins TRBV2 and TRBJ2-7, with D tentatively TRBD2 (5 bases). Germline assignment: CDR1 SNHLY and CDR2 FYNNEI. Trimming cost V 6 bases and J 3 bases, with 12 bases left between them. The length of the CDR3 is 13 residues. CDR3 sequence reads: CASRGLNVYEQYF. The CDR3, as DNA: TGTGCCAGCAGAGGACTGAACGTCTACGAGCAGTACTTC.

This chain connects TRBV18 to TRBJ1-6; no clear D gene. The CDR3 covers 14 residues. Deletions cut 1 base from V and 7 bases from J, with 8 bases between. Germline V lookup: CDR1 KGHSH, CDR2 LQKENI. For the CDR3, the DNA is TGTGCCAGCTCACCACTGGGTCCAAATTCACCCCTCCACTTT. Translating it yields CASSPLGPNSPLHF.

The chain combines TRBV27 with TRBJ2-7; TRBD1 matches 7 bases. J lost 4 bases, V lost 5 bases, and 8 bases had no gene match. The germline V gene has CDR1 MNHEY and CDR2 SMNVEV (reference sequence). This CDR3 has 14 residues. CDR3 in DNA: TGTGCCAGCAGTGTTACAGGGGTTGGTTACGAGCAGTACTTC. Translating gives CASSVTGVGYEQYF.

CDR3 sequence: CASSLKDPRHGYTF. Here the CDR3 DNA reads TGTGCCAGCAGCTTGAAGGACCCACGGCATGGCTACACCTTC. The chain couples TRBV5-6 to TRBJ1-2; D remains ambiguous. CDR1 SGHDT and CDR2 YYEEEE come from the germline V gene. The CDR3 runs to 14 residues. V gave up 1 base and J gave up 6 bases, with 13 bases separating them.

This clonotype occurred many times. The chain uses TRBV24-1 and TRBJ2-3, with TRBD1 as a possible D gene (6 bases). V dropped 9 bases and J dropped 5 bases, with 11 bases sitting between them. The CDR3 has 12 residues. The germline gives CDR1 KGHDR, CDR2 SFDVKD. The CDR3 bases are TGTGCCACCGGCAACAGGGAAGATACGCAGTATTTT. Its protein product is CATGNREDTQYF.

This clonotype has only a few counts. The CDR3 reads CASDTGVGTQYF. The DNA of the CDR3 is TGTGCCAGCGATACAGGGGTCGGGACCCAGTACTTC. The rearrangement joins TRBV6-6 to TRBJ2-5, with TRBD1 matching over 7 bases. This CDR3 spans 12 amino acids. Germline CDR1 MNHNY, CDR2 SVGAGI (reference sequence). V lost 8 bases to trimming and J lost 7 bases; unmatched junction nucleotides: 7.

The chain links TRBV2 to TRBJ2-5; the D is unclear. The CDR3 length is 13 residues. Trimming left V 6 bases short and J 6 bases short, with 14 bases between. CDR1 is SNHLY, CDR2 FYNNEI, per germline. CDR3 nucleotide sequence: TGTGCCAGCAGATCCCGGAGTGGGCAGACCCAGTACTTC. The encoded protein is CASRSRSGQTQYF.

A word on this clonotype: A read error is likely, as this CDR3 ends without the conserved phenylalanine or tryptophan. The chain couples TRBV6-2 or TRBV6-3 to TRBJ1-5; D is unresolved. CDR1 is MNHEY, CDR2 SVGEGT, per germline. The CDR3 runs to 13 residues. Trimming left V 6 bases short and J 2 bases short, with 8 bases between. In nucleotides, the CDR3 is TGTGCCAGCAGCCGACGTGGCAATCAGCCCCAGCATATT. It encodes CASSRRGNQPQHI.

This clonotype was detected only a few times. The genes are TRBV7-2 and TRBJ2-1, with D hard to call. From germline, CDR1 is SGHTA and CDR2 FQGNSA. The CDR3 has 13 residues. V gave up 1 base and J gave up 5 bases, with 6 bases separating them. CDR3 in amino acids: CASSLGGHNEQFF. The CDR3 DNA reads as TGTGCCAGCAGCTTAGGCGGTCACAATGAGCAGTTCTTC.

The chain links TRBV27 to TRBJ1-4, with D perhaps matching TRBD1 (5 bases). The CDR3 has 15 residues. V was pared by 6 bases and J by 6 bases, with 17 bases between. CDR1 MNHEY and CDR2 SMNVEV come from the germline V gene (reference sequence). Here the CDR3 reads CASSPLRGRDEKLFF. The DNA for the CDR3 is TGTGCCAGCAGCCCTCTTCGGGGGAGGGATGAAAAACTGTTTTTT. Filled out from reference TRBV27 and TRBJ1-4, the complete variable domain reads EAQVTQNPRYLITVTGKKLTVTCSQNMNHEYMSWYRQDPGLGLRQIYYSMNVEVTDKGDVPEGYKVSRKEKRNFPLILESPSPNQTSLYFCASSPLRGRDEKLFFGSGTQLSVL.

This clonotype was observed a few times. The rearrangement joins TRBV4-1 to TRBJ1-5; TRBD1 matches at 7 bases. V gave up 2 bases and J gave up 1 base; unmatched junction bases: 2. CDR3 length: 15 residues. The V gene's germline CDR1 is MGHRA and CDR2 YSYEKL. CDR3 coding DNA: TGCGCCAGCAGCCAACGCAGGGGGAGCAATCAGCCCCAGCATTTT. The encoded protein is CASSQRRGSNQPQHF.

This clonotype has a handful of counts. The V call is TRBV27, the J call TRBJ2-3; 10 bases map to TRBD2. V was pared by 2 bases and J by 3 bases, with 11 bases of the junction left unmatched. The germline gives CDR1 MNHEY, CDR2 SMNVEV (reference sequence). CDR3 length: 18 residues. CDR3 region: CASSLRTSGDLITDTQYF. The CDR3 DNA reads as TGTGCCAGCAGTTTACGCACTAGCGGGGACTTAATTACAGATACGCAGTATTTT.

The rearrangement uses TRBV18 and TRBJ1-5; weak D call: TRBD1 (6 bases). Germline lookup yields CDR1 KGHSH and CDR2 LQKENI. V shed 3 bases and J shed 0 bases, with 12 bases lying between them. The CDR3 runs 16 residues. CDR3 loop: CASSPRGALSNQPQHF. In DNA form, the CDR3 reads TGTGCCAGCTCACCGCGGGGGGCCCTTAGCAATCAGCCCCAGCATTTT.

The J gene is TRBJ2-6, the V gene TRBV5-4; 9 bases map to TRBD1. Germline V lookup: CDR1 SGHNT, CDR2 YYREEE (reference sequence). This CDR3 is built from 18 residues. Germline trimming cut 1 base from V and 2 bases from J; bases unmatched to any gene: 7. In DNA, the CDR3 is TGTGCCAGCAGCTTGATCTACAGGGGGCAGGCTGGGGCCAACGTCCTGACTTTC. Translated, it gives CASSLIYRGQAGANVLTF.

This CDR3 reads CASRRDSGPSEQFF. The CDR3 DNA is TGTGCCAGCAGGCGGGACTCGGGGCCAAGTGAGCAGTTCTTC. The chain joins TRBV6-1 to TRBJ2-1; D perhaps matches TRBD2 (6 bases). Germline values: CDR1 MNHNS, CDR2 SASEGT. V lost 6 bases and J lost 9, with 18 bases in between. CDR3 size: 14 residues.

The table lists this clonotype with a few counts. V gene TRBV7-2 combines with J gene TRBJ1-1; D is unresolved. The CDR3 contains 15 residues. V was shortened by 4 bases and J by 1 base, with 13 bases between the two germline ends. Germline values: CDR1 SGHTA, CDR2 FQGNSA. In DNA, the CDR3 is TGTGCCAGCAGCTCCATTGGTTTGGAGAACACTGAAGCTTTCTTT. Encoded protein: CASSSIGLENTEAFF.

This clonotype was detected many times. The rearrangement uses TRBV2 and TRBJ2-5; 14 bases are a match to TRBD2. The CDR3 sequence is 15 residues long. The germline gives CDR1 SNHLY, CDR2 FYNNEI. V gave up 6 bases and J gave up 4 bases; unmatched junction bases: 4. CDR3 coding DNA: TGTGCCAGCAGGAAGGGGACTAGCGGGGGAGAGACCCAGTACTTC. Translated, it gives CASRKGTSGGETQYF.

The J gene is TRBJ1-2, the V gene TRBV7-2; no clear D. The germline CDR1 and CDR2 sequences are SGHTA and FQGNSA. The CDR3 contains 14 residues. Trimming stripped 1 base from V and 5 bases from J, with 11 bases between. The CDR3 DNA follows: TGTGCCAGCAGCTTAGTTGTAGTGGGATATGGCTACACCTTC. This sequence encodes CASSLVVVGYGYTF.

The CDR3 DNA follows: TGTGCCAGCAGTGATACGGACAGGCTCCAAGAGACCCAGTACTTC. Translation: CASSDTDRLQETQYF. The chain joins TRBV6-2 or TRBV6-3 to TRBJ2-5; 7 positions match TRBD1. CDR1 is MNHEY and CDR2 is SVGEGT in the germline V gene. The V and J ends lost 5 bases and 1 base, in that order; junction bases with no gene match: 7. CDR3 length: 15 amino acids.

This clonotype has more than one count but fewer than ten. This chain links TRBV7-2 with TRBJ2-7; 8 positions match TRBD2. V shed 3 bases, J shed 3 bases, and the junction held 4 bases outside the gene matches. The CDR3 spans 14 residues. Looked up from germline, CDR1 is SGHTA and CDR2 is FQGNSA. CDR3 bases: TGTGCCAGCAGCTTTCGGGGGGGAGGCTACGAGCAGTACTTC. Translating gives CASSFRGGGYEQYF.

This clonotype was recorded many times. CDR3 nucleotides: TGTGCCAGCAGCCTCCCCTGGGCAGGGATGGGAGAGACCCAGTACTTC. Translating gives CASSLPWAGMGETQYF. The chain recombines TRBV7-2 with TRBJ2-5; a possible D gene is TRBD1 (5 bases). V was trimmed by 5 bases and J by 4 bases, leaving 20 bases between them. This CDR3 region has 16 residues. Per germline, CDR1 SGHTA and CDR2 FQGNSA.

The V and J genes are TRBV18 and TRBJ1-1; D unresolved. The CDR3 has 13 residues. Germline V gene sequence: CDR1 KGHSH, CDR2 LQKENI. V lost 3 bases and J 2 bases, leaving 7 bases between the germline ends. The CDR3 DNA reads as TGTGCCAGCTCACCGAGGGATAACACTGAAGCTTTCTTT. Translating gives CASSPRDNTEAFF.

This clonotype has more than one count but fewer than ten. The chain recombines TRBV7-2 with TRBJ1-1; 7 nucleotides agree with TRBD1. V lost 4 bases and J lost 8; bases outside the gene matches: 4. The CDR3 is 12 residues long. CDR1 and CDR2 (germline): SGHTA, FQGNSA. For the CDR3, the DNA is TGTGCCAGCAGCTCAGGACAGGAAGAAGCTTTCTTT. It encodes CASSSGQEEAFF.

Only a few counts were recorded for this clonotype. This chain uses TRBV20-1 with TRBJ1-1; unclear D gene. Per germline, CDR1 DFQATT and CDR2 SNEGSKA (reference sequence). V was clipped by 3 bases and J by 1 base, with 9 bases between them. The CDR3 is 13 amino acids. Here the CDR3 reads CSARGSTNTEAFF. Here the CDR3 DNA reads TGCAGTGCTAGGGGCAGCACGAACACTGAAGCTTTCTTT.

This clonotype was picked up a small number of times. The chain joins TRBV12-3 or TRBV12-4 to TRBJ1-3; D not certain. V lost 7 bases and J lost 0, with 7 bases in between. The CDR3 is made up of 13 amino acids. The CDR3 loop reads CASTFVSGNTIYF. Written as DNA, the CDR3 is TGTGCCAGCACTTTTGTCTCTGGAAACACCATATATTTT.

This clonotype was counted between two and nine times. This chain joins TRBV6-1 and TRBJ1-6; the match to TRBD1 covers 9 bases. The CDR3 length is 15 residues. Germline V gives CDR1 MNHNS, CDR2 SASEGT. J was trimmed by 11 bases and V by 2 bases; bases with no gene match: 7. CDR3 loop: CASSELGQGRTPLHF. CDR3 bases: TGTGCCAGCAGTGAACTAGGACAGGGGCGGACACCCCTCCACTTT.

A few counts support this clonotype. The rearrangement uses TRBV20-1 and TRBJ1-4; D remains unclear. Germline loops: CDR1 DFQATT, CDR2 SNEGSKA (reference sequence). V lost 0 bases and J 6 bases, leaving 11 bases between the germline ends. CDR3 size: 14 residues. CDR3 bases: TGCAGTGCTAGAGATGGGCGCGGGGATGAAAAACTGTTTTTT. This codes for CSARDGRGDEKLFF.

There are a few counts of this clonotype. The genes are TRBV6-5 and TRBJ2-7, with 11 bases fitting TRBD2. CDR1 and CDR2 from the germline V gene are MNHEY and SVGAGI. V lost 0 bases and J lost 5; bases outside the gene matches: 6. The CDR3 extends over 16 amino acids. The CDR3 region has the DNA TGTGCCAGCAGTTACTCAGGGCTAGCGGGGGGTCACGAGCAGTACTTC. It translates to CASSYSGLAGGHEQYF.